The entry that follows covers one T cell receptor (beta chain) sequence. V dropped 2 bases and J dropped 4; count of bases not matched to a gene: 11. The CDR3 covers 18 residues. Germline CDR1 is MDHEN and CDR2 is SYDVKM. This entry is derived from a study of blood T cell repertoires in COVID-19. Clones were read by immunoSEQ multiplex PCR, and TCRdb kept only the in-frame ones, dropping some. Of about 330,000 clones in the sample, roughly 88% were seen once. Sequenced: PBMCs or T cells enriched from blood (not recorded which). The origin of this receptor is a man aged 25-45 years who had recovered from COVID-19. J is TRBJ2-1 and V is TRBV28; 10 nucleotides line up with TRBD2. The CDR3 reads CASSLQSEASGGYNEQFF. In DNA form, the CDR3 reads TGTGCCAGCAGTTTACAATCGGAGGCTAGCGGGGGATACAATGAGCAGTTCTTC.